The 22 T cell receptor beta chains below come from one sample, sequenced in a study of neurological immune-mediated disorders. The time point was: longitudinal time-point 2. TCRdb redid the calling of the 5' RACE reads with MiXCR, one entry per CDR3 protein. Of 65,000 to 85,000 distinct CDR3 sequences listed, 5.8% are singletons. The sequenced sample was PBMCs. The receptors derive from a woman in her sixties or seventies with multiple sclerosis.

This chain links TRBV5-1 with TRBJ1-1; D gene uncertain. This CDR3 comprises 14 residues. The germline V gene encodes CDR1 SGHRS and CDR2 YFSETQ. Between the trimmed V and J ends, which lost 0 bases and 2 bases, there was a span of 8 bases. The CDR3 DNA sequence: TGCGCCAGCAGCTTGGTTGGCTTCAACACTGAAGCTTTCTTT. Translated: CASSLVGFNTEAFF.

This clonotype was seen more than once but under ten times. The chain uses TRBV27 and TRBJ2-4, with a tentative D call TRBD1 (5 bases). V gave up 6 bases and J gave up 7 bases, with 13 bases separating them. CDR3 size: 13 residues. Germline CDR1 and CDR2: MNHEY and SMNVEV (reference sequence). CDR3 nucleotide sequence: TGTGCCAGCAGCCCAGGGATGGAGAACATTCAGTACTTC. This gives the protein CASSPGMENIQYF.

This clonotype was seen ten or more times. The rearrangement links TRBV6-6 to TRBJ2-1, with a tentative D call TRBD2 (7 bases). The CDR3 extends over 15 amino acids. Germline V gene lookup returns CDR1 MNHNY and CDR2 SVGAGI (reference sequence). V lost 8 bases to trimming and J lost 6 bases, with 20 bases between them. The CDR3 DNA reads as TGTGCCAGCGACCTCATGCCGGGGGGCCTCAATGAGCAGTTCTTC. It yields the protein CASDLMPGGLNEQFF.

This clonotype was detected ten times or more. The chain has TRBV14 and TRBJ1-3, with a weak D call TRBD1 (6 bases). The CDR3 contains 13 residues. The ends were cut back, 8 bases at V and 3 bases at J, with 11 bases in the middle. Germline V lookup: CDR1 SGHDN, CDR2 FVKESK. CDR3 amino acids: CASGGQLGNTIYF. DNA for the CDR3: TGTGCCAGCGGGGGACAACTTGGAAACACCATATATTTT.

CDR3 DNA sequence: TGCGCCAGCAGCTTGTGGGGGGGCTACTCCTACGAGCAGTACTTC. Translating gives CASSLWGGYSYEQYF. This chain connects TRBV5-1 to TRBJ2-7; D perhaps matches TRBD2 (7 bases). CDR1 SGHRS and CDR2 YFSETQ come from the germline V gene. The CDR3 is made up of 15 amino acids. With 1 base removed from V and 0 bases from J, the gap between germline ends came to 11 bases.

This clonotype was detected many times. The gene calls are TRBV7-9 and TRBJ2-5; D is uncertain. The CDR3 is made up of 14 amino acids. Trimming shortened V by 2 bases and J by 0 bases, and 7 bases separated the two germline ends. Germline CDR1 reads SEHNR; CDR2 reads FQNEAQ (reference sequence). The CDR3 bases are TGTGCCAGCAGCTTAACCACCCACCAAGAGACCCAGTACTTC. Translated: CASSLTTHQETQYF.

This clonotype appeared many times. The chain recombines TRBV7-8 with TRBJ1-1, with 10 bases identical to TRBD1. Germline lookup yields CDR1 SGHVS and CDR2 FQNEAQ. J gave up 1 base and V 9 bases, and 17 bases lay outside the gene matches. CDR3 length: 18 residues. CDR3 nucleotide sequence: TGTGCCAGTTTTCTCGCGGGACAGGGGTATTTAGGGAACACTGAAGCTTTCTTT. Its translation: CASFLAGQGYLGNTEAFF.

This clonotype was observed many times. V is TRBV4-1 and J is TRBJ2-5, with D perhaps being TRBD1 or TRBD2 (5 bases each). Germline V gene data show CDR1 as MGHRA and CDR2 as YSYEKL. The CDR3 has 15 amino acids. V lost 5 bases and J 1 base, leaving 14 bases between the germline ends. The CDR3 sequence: CASSSAVGTQETQYF. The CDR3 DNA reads TGCGCCAGCAGCTCCGCGGTGGGGACCCAAGAGACCCAGTACTTC.

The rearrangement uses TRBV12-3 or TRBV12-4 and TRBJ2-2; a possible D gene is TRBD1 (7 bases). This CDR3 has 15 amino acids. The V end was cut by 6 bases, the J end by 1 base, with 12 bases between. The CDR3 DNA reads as TGTGCCAGCAGAATCCAGGGGGGGAACACCGGGGAGCTGTTTTTT. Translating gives CASRIQGGNTGELFF.

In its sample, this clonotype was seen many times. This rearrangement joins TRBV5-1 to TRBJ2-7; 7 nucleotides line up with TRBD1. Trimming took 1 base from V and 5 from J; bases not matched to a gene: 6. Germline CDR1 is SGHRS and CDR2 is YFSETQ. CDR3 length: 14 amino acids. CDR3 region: CASSLQGQANEQYF. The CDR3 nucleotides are TGCGCCAGCAGCTTGCAAGGACAGGCCAACGAGCAGTACTTC. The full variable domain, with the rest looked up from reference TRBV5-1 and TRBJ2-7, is KAGVTQTPRYLIKTRGQQVTLSCSPISGHRSVSWYQQTPGQGLQFLFEYFSETQRNKGNFPGRFSGRQFSNSRSEMNVSTLELGDSALYLCASSLQGQANEQYFGPGTRLTVT.

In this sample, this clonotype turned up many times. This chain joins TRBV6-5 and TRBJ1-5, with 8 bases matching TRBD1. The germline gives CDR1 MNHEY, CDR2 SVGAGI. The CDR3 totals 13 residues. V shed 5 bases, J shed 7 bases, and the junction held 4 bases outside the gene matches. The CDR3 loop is CASSPGGGQPQHF. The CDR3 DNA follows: TGTGCCAGCAGTCCAGGGGGCGGGCAGCCCCAGCATTTT.

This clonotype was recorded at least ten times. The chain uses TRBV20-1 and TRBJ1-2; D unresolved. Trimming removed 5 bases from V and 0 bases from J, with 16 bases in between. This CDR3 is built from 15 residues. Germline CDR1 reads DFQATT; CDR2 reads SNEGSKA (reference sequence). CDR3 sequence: CSAAPFGLANYGYTF. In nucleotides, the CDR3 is TGCAGTGCTGCACCTTTCGGACTAGCTAACTATGGCTACACCTTC.

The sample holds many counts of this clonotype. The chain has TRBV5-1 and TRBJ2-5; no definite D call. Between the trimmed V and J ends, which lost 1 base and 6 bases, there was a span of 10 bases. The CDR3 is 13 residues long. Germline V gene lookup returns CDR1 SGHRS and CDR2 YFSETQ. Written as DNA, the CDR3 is TGCGCCAGCAGCTTGTTGTTAAGGAAGACCCAGTACTTC. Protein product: CASSLLLRKTQYF.

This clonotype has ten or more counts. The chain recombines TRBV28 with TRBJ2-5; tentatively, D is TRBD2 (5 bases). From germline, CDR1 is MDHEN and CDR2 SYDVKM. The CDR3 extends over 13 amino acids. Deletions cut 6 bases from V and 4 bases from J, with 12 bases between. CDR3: CASSYLRGETQYF. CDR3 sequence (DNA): TGTGCCAGCAGCTATCTACGGGGAGAGACCCAGTACTTC.

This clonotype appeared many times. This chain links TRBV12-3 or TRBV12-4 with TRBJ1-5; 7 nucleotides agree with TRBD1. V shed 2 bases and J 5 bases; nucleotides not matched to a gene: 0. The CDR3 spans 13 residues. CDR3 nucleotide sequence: TGTGCCAGCAGTTTAACAGGGGATCAGCCCCAGCATTTT. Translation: CASSLTGDQPQHF.

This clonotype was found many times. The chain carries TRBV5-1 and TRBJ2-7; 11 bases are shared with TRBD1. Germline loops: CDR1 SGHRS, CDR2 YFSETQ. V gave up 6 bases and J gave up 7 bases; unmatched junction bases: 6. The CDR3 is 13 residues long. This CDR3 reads CASTGQGAWEQYF. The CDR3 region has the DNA TGCGCCAGCACCGGACAGGGGGCTTGGGAGCAGTACTTC.

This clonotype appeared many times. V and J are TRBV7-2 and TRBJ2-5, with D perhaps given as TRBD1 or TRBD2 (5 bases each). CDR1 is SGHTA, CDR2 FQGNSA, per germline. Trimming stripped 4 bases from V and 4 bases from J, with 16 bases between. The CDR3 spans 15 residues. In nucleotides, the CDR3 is TGTGCCAGCAGCTATGACCCGGGGCGAGGAGAGACCCAGTACTTC. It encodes CASSYDPGRGETQYF.

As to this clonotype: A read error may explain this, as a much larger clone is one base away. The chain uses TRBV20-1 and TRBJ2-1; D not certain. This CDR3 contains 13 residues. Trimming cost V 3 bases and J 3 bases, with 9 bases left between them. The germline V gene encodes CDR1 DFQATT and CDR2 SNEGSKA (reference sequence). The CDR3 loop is CSARASLYNEQFF. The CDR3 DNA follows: TGCAGTGCTAGGGCATCTCTCTACAATGAGCAGTTCTTC.

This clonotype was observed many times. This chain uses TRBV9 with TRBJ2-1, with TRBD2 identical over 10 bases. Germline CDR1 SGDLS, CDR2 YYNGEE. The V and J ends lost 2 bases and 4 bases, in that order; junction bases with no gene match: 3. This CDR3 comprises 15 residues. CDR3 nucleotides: TGTGCCAGCAGCGTCTCTAGCGGGGGTTACAATGAGCAGTTCTTC. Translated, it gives CASSVSSGGYNEQFF.

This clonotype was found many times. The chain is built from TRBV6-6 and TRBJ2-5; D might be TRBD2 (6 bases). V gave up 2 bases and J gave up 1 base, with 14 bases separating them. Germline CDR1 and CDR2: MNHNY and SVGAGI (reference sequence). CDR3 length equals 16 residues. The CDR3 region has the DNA TGTGCCAGCAGTTACCGGTCCGGGGGTGGCCAAGAGACCCAGTACTTC. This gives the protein CASSYRSGGGQETQYF.

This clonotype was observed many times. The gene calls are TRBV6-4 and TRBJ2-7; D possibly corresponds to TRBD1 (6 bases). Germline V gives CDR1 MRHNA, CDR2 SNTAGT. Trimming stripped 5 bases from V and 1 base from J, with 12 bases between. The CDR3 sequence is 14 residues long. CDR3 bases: TGTGCCAGCAGTCTCAACACAGGGTCCTACGAGCAGTACTTC. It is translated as CASSLNTGSYEQYF.

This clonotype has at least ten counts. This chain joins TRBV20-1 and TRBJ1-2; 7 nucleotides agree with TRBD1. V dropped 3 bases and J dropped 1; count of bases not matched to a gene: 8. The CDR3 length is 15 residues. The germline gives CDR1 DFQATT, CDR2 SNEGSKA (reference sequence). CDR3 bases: TGCAGTGCTAGTGGGGGGACAGTCAGTAACTATGGCTACACCTTC. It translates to CSASGGTVSNYGYTF.